Each of the 15 T cell receptor beta chains below was sequenced from the same sample in a study of shared clonotypes between healthy human individuals (dated by TCRdb to the early 2020s). The library was obtained by the immunoSEQ multiplex PCR assay. TCRdb obtained this table from immuneACCESS and retained in-frame rearrangements with V and J assigned. These tables miss some clones; where compared with another copy, unresolved V genes account for less than half of the shortfall, and the remainder is unexplained. This sample holds 2 million to 2.5 million clones; just under 95% were observed only once. The ten most abundant clones make up about 0.36% of the sample. Sequencing was done on a sample of naive CD4+ T cells from PBMCs. The sample's cell subset or site label, in plain terms: CD45RA+ positively selected. The receptors were sampled from a man younger than 35 in good health. Some clones in this sample may be carry-over from other donors' samples.

The CDR3 DNA follows: TGCGCCAGCAGCCAAGATATCAGCGGGACGAGCTCCTACAATGAGCAGTTCTTC. It encodes CASSQDISGTSSYNEQFF. The V call is TRBV4-1, the J call TRBJ2-1, with 7 bases that match TRBD2. Germline loops: CDR1 MGHRA, CDR2 YSYEKL. This CDR3 region has 18 residues. Trimming cost V 0 bases and J 0 bases; bases outside gene matches: 8.

The chain joins TRBV28 to TRBJ2-3; a possible D gene is TRBD2 (6 bases). CDR1 MDHEN and CDR2 SYDVKM come from the germline V gene. This CDR3 is built from 14 residues. The V and J ends lost 6 bases and 1 base respectively, with 11 bases between them. The CDR3 loop is CASSSRRGTDTQYF. In DNA, the CDR3 is TGTGCCAGCAGCTCCAGGAGGGGCACAGATACGCAGTATTTT. The complete variable domain, with remaining parts taken from reference TRBV28 and TRBJ2-3, reads DVKVTQSSRYLVKRTGEKVFLECVQDMDHENMFWYRQDPGLGLRLIYFSYDVKMKEKGDIPEGYSVSREKKERFSLILESASTNQTSMYLCASSSRRGTDTQYFGPGTRLTVL.

The gene calls are TRBV5-1 and TRBJ1-2; TRBD1 matches at 7 bases. V was pared by 1 base and J by 5 bases, with 5 bases of the junction left unmatched. This CDR3 spans 14 amino acids. The germline gives CDR1 SGHRS, CDR2 YFSETQ. This chain's CDR3 is CASSLTGEAYGYTF. The CDR3 DNA sequence: TGCGCCAGCAGCTTGACAGGGGAAGCTTATGGCTACACCTTC.

The J gene is TRBJ2-7, the V gene TRBV28; tentatively, D is TRBD1 or TRBD2 (5 bases each). Trimming left V 6 bases short and J 2 bases short, with 23 bases between. The germline V gene encodes CDR1 MDHEN and CDR2 SYDVKM. The CDR3 extends over 17 amino acids. The DNA of the CDR3 is TGTGCCAGCAGCAGTCGAAAACCCCGGGACCGCACCTACGAGCAGTACTTC. Residues: CASSSRKPRDRTYEQYF.

With regard to this clone: The same CDR3 arises from other DNA sequences in this sample as well. This CDR3 reads CASSLVAGTYEQYF. CDR3 nucleotide sequence: TGCGCCAGCAGCTTGGTAGCAGGGACCTACGAGCAGTACTTC. The J gene is TRBJ2-7, the V gene TRBV5-1, with D possibly being TRBD1 (5 bases). The V gene's germline CDR1 is SGHRS and CDR2 YFSETQ. The CDR3 consists of 14 residues. Deletions cut 0 bases from V and 2 bases from J, with 9 bases between.

This clone was counted a single time. This rearrangement joins TRBV2 to TRBJ2-5; 8 bases align to TRBD1. The CDR3 runs 16 residues. The germline V gene has CDR1 SNHLY and CDR2 FYNNEI. Trimming at V came to 6 bases and at J to 2 bases, leaving 11 bases not matched to a gene. Written as DNA, the CDR3 is TGTGCCAGCAGCTCCGGACAGGGCATAATACAAGAGACCCAGTACTTC. It codes for CASSSGQGIIQETQYF. Supplemented by reference TRBV2 and TRBJ2-5, the full variable domain reads EPEVTQTPSHQVTQMGQEVILRCVPISNHLYFYWYRQILGQKVEFLVSFYNNEISEKSEIFDDQFSVERPDGSNFTLKIRSTKLEDSAMYFCASSSGQGIIQETQYFGPGTRLLVL.

The chain carries TRBV7-8 and TRBJ1-2; possibly TRBD1 for D (5 bases). Germline values: CDR1 SGHVS, CDR2 FQNEAQ. The germline V and J ends were trimmed by 4 bases and 4 bases, with 16 bases remaining between them. The CDR3 consists of 15 residues. The CDR3, as DNA: TGTGCCAGCAGCTCCGGAACCGGGGCCAGCTATGGCTACACCTTC. It yields the protein CASSSGTGASYGYTF.

With regard to this clone: The identical CDR3 is also encoded by other nucleotide sequences in the sample. The rearrangement uses TRBV15 and TRBJ2-7; D is uncertain. Germline loops: CDR1 LNHNV, CDR2 YYDKDF (reference sequence). This CDR3 spans 14 amino acids. V gave up 0 bases and J gave up 0 bases, with 6 bases separating them. In nucleotides, the CDR3 is TGTGCCACCAGCAGAGATCGGGTCTCCTACGAGCAGTACTTC. Translation: CATSRDRVSYEQYF. Together with reference TRBV15 and TRBJ2-7, the CDR3 gives the full variable domain: DAMVIQNPRYQVTQFGKPVTLSCSQTLNHNVMYWYQQKSSQAPKLLFHYYDKDFNNEADTPDNFQSRRPNTSFCFLDIRSPGLGDTAMYLCATSRDRVSYEQYFGPGTRLTVT.

CDR3 residues: CASSPGTGELFF. The CDR3 nucleotides read TGTGCCAGCAGTCCGGGCACCGGGGAGCTGTTTTTT. This chain links TRBV25-1 with TRBJ2-2; no definite D call. The CDR3 consists of 12 residues. Trimming left V 5 bases short and J 4 bases short, with 5 bases between. Germline V CDR1 and CDR2: MGHDK, SYGVNS.

The chain uses TRBV11-2 and TRBJ2-7; D is unclear. Between the trimmed V and J ends, which lost 0 bases and 10 bases, there was a span of 13 bases. CDR3 length: 13 amino acids. CDR1 and CDR2 (germline): SGHAT, FQNNGV. The CDR3 sequence: CASSLEMRSHQYF. The CDR3 DNA reads TGTGCCAGCAGCTTAGAAATGCGCAGCCATCAGTACTTC.

The V gene is TRBV4-2, the J gene TRBJ2-3; a possible D gene is TRBD2 (6 bases). The CDR3 extends over 14 amino acids. The V gene's germline CDR1 is LGHNA and CDR2 YNFKEQ. V was shortened by 5 bases and J by 5 bases, with 14 bases between the two germline ends. The DNA of the CDR3 is TGTGCCAGCAGCTCTAGCGTTCTGAGAGATACGCAGTATTTT. Its protein is CASSSSVLRDTQYF.

This chain connects TRBV15 to TRBJ2-3; TRBD2 agrees at 9 bases. Germline V gives CDR1 LNHNV, CDR2 YYDKDF (reference sequence). V lost 9 bases and J lost 0; bases outside the gene matches: 4. This CDR3 has 14 residues. CDR3 loop: CATKREASTDTQYF. CDR3 nucleotide sequence: TGTGCCACGAAGCGGGAGGCCAGCACAGATACGCAGTATTTT.

The chain combines TRBV25-1 with TRBJ1-4; 10 bases are shared with TRBD1. Trimming cost V 8 bases and J 4 bases; bases outside gene matches: 10. The CDR3 loop spans 16 amino acids. The germline V gene has CDR1 MGHDK and CDR2 SYGVNS. As DNA, the CDR3 is TGTGCCAGCTCTCTCATCCGGACAGGGGGTAATGAAAAACTGTTTTTT. Translated: CASSLIRTGGNEKLFF.

The chain recombines TRBV2 with TRBJ1-5, with D unclear. The length of the CDR3 is 13 residues. Between the trimmed V and J ends, which lost 9 bases and 6 bases, there was a span of 15 bases. Germline V gives CDR1 SNHLY, CDR2 FYNNEI. The CDR3 coding sequence is TGTGCCAGGGGTAAGCCCGCGGGTCAGCCCCAGCATTTT. It is translated as CARGKPAGQPQHF. The complete variable domain, with remaining parts taken from reference TRBV2 and TRBJ1-5, reads EPEVTQTPSHQVTQMGQEVILRCVPISNHLYFYWYRQILGQKVEFLVSFYNNEISEKSEIFDDQFSVERPDGSNFTLKIRSTKLEDSAMYFCARGKPAGQPQHFGDGTRLSIL.

The chain recombines TRBV4-2 with TRBJ2-1, with 8 bases that match TRBD2. Germline CDR1 reads LGHNA; CDR2 reads YNFKEQ. The CDR3 spans 17 residues. After removal of 0 bases from V and 1 base from J, the junction contained 5 bases not matched to a gene. The CDR3: CASSQDLASGSYNEQFF. The CDR3 DNA sequence: TGTGCCAGCAGCCAAGATTTGGCTAGCGGGTCCTACAATGAGCAGTTCTTC.